These T cell receptor beta chains were read from a single sample in a study of cytomegalovirus exposure and HLA in healthy donors. Here immunoSEQ multiplex PCR was the method, and the copy in TCRdb shows in-frame clones only, minus some. This table has tens of thousands of clones, roughly 60% appearing once. The material sequenced was PBMCs. The receptors derive from a woman in her fifties or sixties in good health and CMV-seropositive. The CDR3 runs from the conserved cysteine through the conserved F or W. The order of the fields is CDR3 DNA, CDR3 protein, J gene, clone size, D gene, V gene. D genes are given only for firm matches. Clone size, where shown, is once, few, many, or a class for clones that have expanded.

cdr3_nt: TGTGCCAGCAGCTTAGAGGGACAGGATGAGCAGTTCTTC; cdr3_aa: CASSLEGQDEQFF; j_call: TRBJ2-1; clone_size: NA; d_call: TRBD1; v_call: TRBV7-6
cdr3_nt: TGTGCCAGCAGCTTTACTAGCGACTACGAGCAGTACTTC; cdr3_aa: CASSFTSDYEQYF; j_call: TRBJ2-7; clone_size: NA; d_call: TRBD2; v_call: TRBV11-2
cdr3_nt: TGCGCCAGCAGTGACGGGTCCAATAATGAAAAACTGTTTTTT; cdr3_aa: CASSDGSNNEKLFF; j_call: TRBJ1-4; clone_size: NA; d_call: NA; v_call: TRBV10-1
cdr3_nt: TGTGCCAGCAGCTTATCGCAGGGGTGGGGGAACACTGAAGCTTTCTTT; cdr3_aa: CASSLSQGWGNTEAFF; j_call: TRBJ1-1; clone_size: NA; d_call: NA; v_call: TRBV13
cdr3_nt: TGTGCCAGCAGTTACGGACAGGGGTCCTACGAGCAGTACTTC; cdr3_aa: CASSYGQGSYEQYF; j_call: TRBJ2-7; clone_size: NA; d_call: TRBD1; v_call: TRBV6-5
cdr3_nt: TGTGCCAGCAGTTACGGACAGTCCTCCTACGAGCAGTACTTC; cdr3_aa: CASSYGQSSYEQYF; j_call: TRBJ2-7; clone_size: NA; d_call: NA; v_call: TRBV28
cdr3_nt: TGTGCCACCAGCTCCTCCAGGAGGGGCAATCAGCCCCAGCATTTT; cdr3_aa: CATSSSRRGNQPQHF; j_call: TRBJ1-5; clone_size: once; d_call: NA; v_call: TRBV15
cdr3_nt: TGTGCCAGCAGGCAGGGCCTAAATCTCCCGGATACGCAGTATTTT; cdr3_aa: CASRQGLNLPDTQYF; j_call: TRBJ2-3; clone_size: NA; d_call: NA; v_call: TRBV6-5
cdr3_nt: TGTGCCAGCAGCTTGTCTGGGCAGGGGGGCTACGAGCAGTACTTC; cdr3_aa: CASSLSGQGGYEQYF; j_call: TRBJ2-7; clone_size: NA; d_call: NA; v_call: TRBV5-5
cdr3_nt: TGTGCCAGTTCTGTCCGGGACAGGCTTCCGGGGGCTTTCTTT; cdr3_aa: CASSVRDRLPGAFF; j_call: TRBJ1-1; clone_size: NA; d_call: TRBD1; v_call: TRBV19
cdr3_nt: TGTGCCAGCAGCAGGGAGAGGGCGGACTATGGCTACACCTTC; cdr3_aa: CASSRERADYGYTF; j_call: TRBJ1-2; clone_size: NA; d_call: NA; v_call: TRBV5-4
cdr3_nt: TGTGCCACCAGCAGAGATCGGAGACGTGGGAATGAGCAGTTCTTC; cdr3_aa: CATSRDRRRGNEQFF; j_call: TRBJ2-1; clone_size: NA; d_call: NA; v_call: TRBV15
cdr3_nt: TGTGCCAGCAGCCAAGAGAGGGGGACAGGGTTCTCTGGGGCCAACGTCCTGACTTTC; cdr3_aa: CASSQERGTGFSGANVLTF; j_call: TRBJ2-6; clone_size: NA; d_call: TRBD1; v_call: TRBV4-2
cdr3_nt: TGTGCCAGCAGCTACCGACAGGCCCCCTACGAGCAGTACTTC; cdr3_aa: CASSYRQAPYEQYF; j_call: TRBJ2-7; clone_size: NA; d_call: NA; v_call: TRBV27
cdr3_nt: TGTGCCAGCAGCTTAGGGTCTTTGGGCCTGAACACTGAAGCTTTCTTT; cdr3_aa: CASSLGSLGLNTEAFF; j_call: TRBJ1-1; clone_size: NA; d_call: NA; v_call: TRBV7-9
cdr3_nt: TGTGCCACCAGCGGGGGAGGGGGGGCCCGTGAAAAACTGTTTTTT; cdr3_aa: CATSGGGGAREKLFF; j_call: TRBJ1-4; clone_size: NA; d_call: NA; v_call: TRBV15
cdr3_nt: TGTGCCAGTAGTATTAACAGGGGTGGGGAGACCCAGTACTTC; cdr3_aa: CASSINRGGETQYF; j_call: TRBJ2-5; clone_size: NA; d_call: TRBD1; v_call: TRBV19
cdr3_nt: TGTGCCAGCAGCTGGTCAGGGGCCTACGAGCAGTACTTC; cdr3_aa: CASSWSGAYEQYF; j_call: TRBJ2-7; clone_size: NA; d_call: NA; v_call: TRBV13
cdr3_nt: TGTGCCAGCAGCTTGGGACAGGGGGACAGTGGCTACACCTTC; cdr3_aa: CASSLGQGDSGYTF; j_call: TRBJ1-2; clone_size: NA; d_call: TRBD1; v_call: TRBV5-4
cdr3_nt: TGTGCCAGCAGCCCTATCCCCGACTATGGCTACACCTTC; cdr3_aa: CASSPIPDYGYTF; j_call: TRBJ1-2; clone_size: NA; d_call: NA; v_call: TRBV7-9
cdr3_nt: TGTGCCAGCAGCTCCCAGGGCTATGGCTACACCTTC; cdr3_aa: CASSSQGYGYTF; j_call: TRBJ1-2; clone_size: NA; d_call: NA; v_call: TRBV11-2
cdr3_nt: TGTGCCAGCAGCGGGACAGGGGGTACCGGGGAGCTGTTTTTT; cdr3_aa: CASSGTGGTGELFF; j_call: TRBJ2-2; clone_size: NA; d_call: TRBD1; v_call: TRBV2
cdr3_nt: TGTGCCAGCAGTCCCCCGGGGACAGGGATGGTGGGGACCCAGTACTTC; cdr3_aa: CASSPPGTGMVGTQYF; j_call: TRBJ2-5; clone_size: NA; d_call: TRBD1; v_call: TRBV28
cdr3_nt: TGTGCCAGCAGCCCGATTGACAGGCCTAACTATGGCTACACCTTC; cdr3_aa: CASSPIDRPNYGYTF; j_call: TRBJ1-2; clone_size: NA; d_call: NA; v_call: TRBV5-6
cdr3_nt: TGTGCCAGCGAATATAGCGCCTACGAGCAGTACTTC; cdr3_aa: CASEYSAYEQYF; j_call: TRBJ2-7; clone_size: NA; d_call: NA; v_call: TRBV28
cdr3_nt: TGCAGCGGAGATAGGACAGGGGGCACAGATACGCAGTATTTT; cdr3_aa: CSGDRTGGTDTQYF; j_call: TRBJ2-3; clone_size: NA; d_call: TRBD1; v_call: TRBV29-1
cdr3_nt: TGCAGCGTTGGAGAAGAGACCCAGTACTTC; cdr3_aa: CSVGEETQYF; j_call: TRBJ2-5; clone_size: NA; d_call: NA; v_call: TRBV29-1
cdr3_nt: TGTGCCACCAGACTACAGGGAACCACAGATACGCAGTATTTT; cdr3_aa: CATRLQGTTDTQYF; j_call: TRBJ2-3; clone_size: NA; d_call: NA; v_call: TRBV2